This T cell receptor beta chain was identified in a study of T cells in Graves' hyperthyroidism and ophthalmopathy. Researchers took RNA transcripts and amplified the TCR beta CDR3 regions from them. During a first-round RT-PCR of the TCR CDR3, the HTBI primer set was used. From the multiplex PCR reads, TCRdb called clonotypes with MiXCR, one entry per CDR3 protein. The sample carries some 740,000 distinct CDR3 sequences, roughly 15% recorded once. This clonotype has a handful of counts. Germline V gene data show CDR1 as DFQATT and CDR2 as SNEGSKA (reference sequence). The trim removed 3 bases at V and 6 bases at J, leaving 11 bases unmatched. The CDR3 is 18 amino acids.

The specimen sequenced was blood. The chain has TRBV20-1 and TRBJ2-4; 16 bases align to TRBD2. This receptor was identified in a woman younger than 30 with Graves' hyperthyroidism. The CDR3 DNA reads TGCAGTGCTAGCTTGCCGGGACTAGCGGGAGGGCCCGTAAACATTCAGTACTTC. Its translation: CSASLPGLAGGPVNIQYF.